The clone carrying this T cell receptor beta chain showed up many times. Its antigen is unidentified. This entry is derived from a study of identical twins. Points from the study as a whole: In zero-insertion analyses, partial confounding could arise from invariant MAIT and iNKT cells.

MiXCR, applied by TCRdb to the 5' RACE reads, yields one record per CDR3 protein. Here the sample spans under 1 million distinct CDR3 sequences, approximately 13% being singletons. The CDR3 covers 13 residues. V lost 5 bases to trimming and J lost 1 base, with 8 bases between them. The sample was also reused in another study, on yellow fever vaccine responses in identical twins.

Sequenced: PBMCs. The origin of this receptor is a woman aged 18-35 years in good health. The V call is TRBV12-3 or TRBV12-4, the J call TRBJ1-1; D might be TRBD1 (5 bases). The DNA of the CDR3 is TGTGCCAGCAGTGGGGACGAGAACACTGAAGCTTTCTTT. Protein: CASSGDENTEAFF.